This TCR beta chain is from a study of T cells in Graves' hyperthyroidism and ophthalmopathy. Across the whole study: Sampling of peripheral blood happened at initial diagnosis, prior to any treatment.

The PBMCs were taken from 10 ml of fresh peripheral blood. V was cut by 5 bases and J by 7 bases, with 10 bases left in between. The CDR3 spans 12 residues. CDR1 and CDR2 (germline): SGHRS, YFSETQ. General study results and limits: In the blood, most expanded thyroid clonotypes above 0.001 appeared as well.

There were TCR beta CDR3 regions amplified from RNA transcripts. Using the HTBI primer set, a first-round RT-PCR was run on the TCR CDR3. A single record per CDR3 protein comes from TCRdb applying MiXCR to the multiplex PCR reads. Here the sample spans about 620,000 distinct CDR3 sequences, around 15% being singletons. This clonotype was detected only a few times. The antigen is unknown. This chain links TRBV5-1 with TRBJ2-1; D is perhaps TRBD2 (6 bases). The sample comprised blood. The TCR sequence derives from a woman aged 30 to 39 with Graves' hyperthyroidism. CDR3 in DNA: TGCGCCAGCAGAGCGGGTCTAAATGAGCAGTTCTTC. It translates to CASRAGLNEQFF.